This T cell receptor beta chain was captured in a study of T cell responses to AZD1222 COVID-19 vaccine. Notes on this clone: Its antigen is unknown.

Study-level results: No day 14 peak samples; only post-peak repertoires were characterized. Clonal diversity may have been underestimated, and the donors were mostly white British, with more females than males. Regions left unmutated in variants are reportedly the target of nearly half of spike-specific TCRs.

CDR1 and CDR2 from the germline V gene are MNHEY and SVGAGI. Trimming stripped 6 bases from V and 1 base from J, with 15 bases between. CDR3 size: 15 residues. Using immunoSEQ multiplex PCR, the repertoire was profiled, and TCRdb retains in-frame clones only, with some absent. The sample includes 130,000 to 150,000 clones, 90% to 95% of them seen just once. The specimen comprised peripheral blood, sampled on day 0 of AZD1222 vaccination. The chain has TRBV6-5 and TRBJ1-1, with a tentative D call TRBD1 (6 bases). This clonotype was obtained from an adult in good health. Here the CDR3 DNA reads TGTGCCAGCAGGGGGGGCGCAGCCCAGAACACTGAAGCTTTCTTT. The encoded protein is CASRGGAAQNTEAFF.